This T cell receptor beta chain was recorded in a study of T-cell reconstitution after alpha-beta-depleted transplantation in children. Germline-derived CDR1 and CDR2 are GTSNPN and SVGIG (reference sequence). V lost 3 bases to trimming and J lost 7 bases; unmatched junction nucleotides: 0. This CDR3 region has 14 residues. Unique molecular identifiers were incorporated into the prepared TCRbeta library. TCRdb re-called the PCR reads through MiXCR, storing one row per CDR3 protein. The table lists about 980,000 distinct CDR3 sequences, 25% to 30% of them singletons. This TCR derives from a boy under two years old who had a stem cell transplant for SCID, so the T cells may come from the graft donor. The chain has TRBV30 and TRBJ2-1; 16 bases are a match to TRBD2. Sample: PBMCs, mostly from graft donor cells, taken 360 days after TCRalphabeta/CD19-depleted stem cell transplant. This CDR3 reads CAWRGLAGGNEQFF. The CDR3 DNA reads TGTGCCTGGAGGGGACTAGCGGGGGGGAATGAGCAGTTCTTC.